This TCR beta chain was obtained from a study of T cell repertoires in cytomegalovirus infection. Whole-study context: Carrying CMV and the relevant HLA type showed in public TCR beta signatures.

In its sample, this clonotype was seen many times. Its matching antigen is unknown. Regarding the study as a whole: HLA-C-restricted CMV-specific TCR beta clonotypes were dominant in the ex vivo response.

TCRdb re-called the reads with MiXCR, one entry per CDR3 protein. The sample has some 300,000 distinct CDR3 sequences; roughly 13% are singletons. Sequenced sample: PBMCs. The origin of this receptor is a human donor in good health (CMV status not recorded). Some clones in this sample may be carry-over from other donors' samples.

This CDR3 is CASSLGDSTNEKLFF. The DNA for the CDR3 is TGTGCCAGCAGCTTAGGGGATTCAACTAATGAAAAACTGTTTTTT. The chain has TRBV7-8 and TRBJ1-4; D unclear. The germline V gene has CDR1 SGHVS and CDR2 FQNEAQ. V was shortened by 1 base and J by 0 bases, with 6 bases between the two germline ends. The CDR3 length is 15 residues.